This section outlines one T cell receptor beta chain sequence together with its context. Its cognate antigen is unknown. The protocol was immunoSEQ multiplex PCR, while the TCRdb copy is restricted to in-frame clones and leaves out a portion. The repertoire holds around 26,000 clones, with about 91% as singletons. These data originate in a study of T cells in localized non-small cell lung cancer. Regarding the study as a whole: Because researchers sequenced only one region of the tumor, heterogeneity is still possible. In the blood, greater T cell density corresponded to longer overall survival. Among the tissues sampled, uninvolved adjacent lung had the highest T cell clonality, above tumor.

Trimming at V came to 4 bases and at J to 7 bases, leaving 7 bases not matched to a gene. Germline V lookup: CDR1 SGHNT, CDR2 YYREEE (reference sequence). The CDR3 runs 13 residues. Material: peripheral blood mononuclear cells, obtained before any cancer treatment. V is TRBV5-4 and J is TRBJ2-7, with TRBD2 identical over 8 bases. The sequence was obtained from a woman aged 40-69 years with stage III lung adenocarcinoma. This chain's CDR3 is CASSAGTSLEQYF. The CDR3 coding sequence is TGTGCCAGCAGCGCCGGGACTAGTCTGGAGCAGTACTTC. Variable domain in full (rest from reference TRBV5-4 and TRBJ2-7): ETGVTQSPTHLIKTRGQQVTLRCSSQSGHNTVSWYQQALGQGPQFIFQYYREEENGRGNFPPRFSGLQFPNYSSELNVNALELDDSALYLCASSAGTSLEQYFGPGTRLTVT.